This TCR beta chain was retrieved from a study of blood T cell repertoires in COVID-19. The germline CDR1 and CDR2 sequences are SGDLS and YYNGEE. The CDR3 sequence is 13 residues long. Trimming pared 0 bases from V and 5 bases from J, leaving 8 bases between. Enrolment of Seattle patients took place during active infection, and they were followed longitudinally. Profiled with immunoSEQ multiplex PCR; TCRdb holds only in-frame clones, not every one. The data show around 300,000 clones, roughly nine tenths seen once. The rearrangement joins TRBV9 to TRBJ2-5; D not certain. The sample comprised peripheral blood. The sequence derives from a woman in her twenties or thirties with COVID-19, enrolled during active disease. Here the CDR3 reads CASSVVSYETQYF. CDR3 DNA sequence: TGTGCCAGCAGCGTAGTAAGCTACGAGACCCAGTACTTC. Drawing the rest from reference TRBV9 and TRBJ2-5, the complete variable domain is DSGVTQTPKHLITATGQRVTLRCSPRSGDLSVYWYQQSLDQGLQFLIQYYNGEERAKGNILERFSAQQFPDLHSELNLSSLELGDSALYFCASSVVSYETQYFGPGTRLLVL.